One sample yielded the 8 T cell receptor beta chains listed below, sequenced in a study of T-cell memory formation after mild COVID-19. TCRdb processed the 5' RACE reads anew with MiXCR; each CDR3 protein has one entry. There are hundreds of thousands of distinct CDR3 sequences in the sample; 15% to 20% occur only once, and 9% to 15% lies in the top ten. The source material was PBMCs or a T cell subset sorted from them (not recorded which). These receptors came from an adult woman who had mild COVID-19 (a few samples of this study predate the infection). Cell type and time point are not known.

CDR3 protein: CASSLELEEDTQYF. DNA for the CDR3: TGCGCCAGCAGCTTGGAATTGGAGGAAGATACGCAGTATTTT. The V gene is TRBV5-1, the J gene TRBJ2-3, with D tentatively TRBD2 (5 bases). Trimming pared 0 bases from V and 5 bases from J, leaving 10 bases between. This CDR3 is built from 14 residues. Germline assignment: CDR1 SGHRS and CDR2 YFSETQ.

This chain joins TRBV7-8 and TRBJ2-7; 8 nucleotides agree with TRBD2. This CDR3 is 13 amino acids long. V shed 2 bases, J shed 7 bases, and the junction held 4 bases outside the gene matches. Germline lookup yields CDR1 SGHVS and CDR2 FQNEAQ. The CDR3 nucleotides read TGTGCCAGCAGCTTAAGCCTAGCGGGTGAGCAGTACTTC. It codes for CASSLSLAGEQYF.

V is TRBV30 and J is TRBJ2-7, with TRBD1 matching over 7 bases. CDR3 size: 14 residues. Germline-derived CDR1 and CDR2 are GTSNPN and SVGIG (reference sequence). V lost 3 bases and J lost 0; bases outside the gene matches: 5. This chain's CDR3 is CAWRIGTVSYEQYF. In DNA form, the CDR3 reads TGTGCCTGGAGGATAGGGACAGTCTCCTACGAGCAGTACTTC.

This clonotype was picked up a small number of times. This chain connects TRBV20-1 to TRBJ1-1; D uncertain. The CDR3 sequence is 13 residues long. Germline CDR1 is DFQATT and CDR2 is SNEGSKA (reference sequence). V was trimmed by 0 bases and J by 2 bases, leaving 7 bases between them. CDR3 residues: CSARELGNTEAFF. DNA for the CDR3: TGCAGTGCTAGAGAATTAGGTAACACTGAAGCTTTCTTT.

The chain combines TRBV12-3 or TRBV12-4 with TRBJ1-2; D may be TRBD1 (6 bases). The CDR3 spans 13 residues. V was pared by 7 bases and J by 2 bases, with 11 bases between. The DNA for the CDR3 is TGTGCCAGCATCCGAACAGGGAACTATGGCTACACCTTC. Its protein is CASIRTGNYGYTF.

This clonotype appeared a few times. The V gene is TRBV20-1, the J gene TRBJ2-7; 7 positions agree with TRBD2. This CDR3 contains 12 residues. Germline trimming cut 6 bases from V and 0 bases from J; bases unmatched to any gene: 2. Looked up from germline, CDR1 is DFQATT and CDR2 is SNEGSKA (reference sequence). The CDR3 loop reads CSAGGGSYEQYF. In nucleotides, the CDR3 is TGCAGTGCCGGCGGGGGCTCCTACGAGCAGTACTTC.

The rearrangement links TRBV15 to TRBJ2-7, with TRBD1 matching 7 bases. The CDR3 has 13 residues. The V segment lost 4 bases and the J segment 2 bases; nucleotides outside the gene matches: 2. Per germline, CDR1 LNHNV and CDR2 YYDKDF (reference sequence). This CDR3 reads CATSTQGAYEQYF. The CDR3 DNA is TGTGCCACCAGCACGCAGGGGGCCTACGAGCAGTACTTC.

The chain uses TRBV6-5 and TRBJ2-1, with 10 bases lining up with TRBD1. J gave up 6 bases and V 4 bases, and 6 bases lay outside the gene matches. The length of the CDR3 is 15 residues. Germline V gene data show CDR1 as MNHEY and CDR2 as SVGAGI. CDR3 sequence reads: CASSLDRGLINEQFF. The CDR3 bases are TGTGCCAGCAGTTTAGACAGGGGGCTAATCAATGAGCAGTTCTTC.